This T cell receptor beta chain was captured by sequencing in a study of beta chain features in type 1 diabetes. As for the study in general: When patients were set against healthy donors, age, gender and cell yields were similar. The study's findings and limits: Cells expressing TCR highly could be over-represented by cDNA sequencing.

The study reverse transcribed the entire isolated RNA, so it sequenced expressed TCRB transcripts. The protocol was immunoSEQ multiplex PCR, while the TCRdb copy is restricted to in-frame clones and leaves out a portion. The sample contains 400,000 to 450,000 clones, roughly 14% of which appear only once. Blood was drawn once from each donor into heparinised tubes. The draws averaged about 120 mL. CDR3 size: 14 residues. Germline values: CDR1 ENHRY, CDR2 SYGVKD. V shed 6 bases and J shed 0 bases, with 10 bases lying between them. As regards this clone: Antigen specificity is unknown.

The sample comprised naive CD4+ T cells from blood. This sequence was found in a young man in good health. The chain is built from TRBV10-3 and TRBJ2-3; D not certain. CDR3 in DNA: TGTGCCATCAGCCGAATCTCTAGCACAGATACGCAGTATTTT. This translates into CAISRISSTDTQYF.